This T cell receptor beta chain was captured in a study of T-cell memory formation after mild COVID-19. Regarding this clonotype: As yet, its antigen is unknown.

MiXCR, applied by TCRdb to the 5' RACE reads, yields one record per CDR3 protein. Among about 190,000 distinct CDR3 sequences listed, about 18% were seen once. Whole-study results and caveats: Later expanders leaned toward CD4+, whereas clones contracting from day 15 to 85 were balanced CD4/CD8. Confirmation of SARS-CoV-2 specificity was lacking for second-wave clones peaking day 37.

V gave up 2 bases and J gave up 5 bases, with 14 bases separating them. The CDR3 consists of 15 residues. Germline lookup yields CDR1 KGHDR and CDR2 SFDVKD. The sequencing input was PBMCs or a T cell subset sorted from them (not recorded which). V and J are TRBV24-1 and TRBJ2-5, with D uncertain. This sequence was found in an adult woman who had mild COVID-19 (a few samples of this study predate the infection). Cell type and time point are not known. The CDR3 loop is CATSDSKGLGETQYF. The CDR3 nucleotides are TGTGCCACCAGTGATTCGAAGGGTTTGGGGGAGACCCAGTACTTC.